These 21 T cell receptor beta chains originate from one sample sequenced in a study of blood T cell repertoires in COVID-19. The repertoire was sequenced with immunoSEQ multiplex PCR; TCRdb's copy has only in-frame clones and lacks some. This table holds some 100,000 clones, around 80% found once. The source material was peripheral blood. The receptors derive from a human donor in a cohort sampled during active or convalescent COVID-19.

This rearrangement joins TRBV7-2 to TRBJ2-1; the match to TRBD2 covers 7 bases. The germline CDR1 and CDR2 sequences are SGHTA and FQGNSA. J was trimmed by 7 bases and V by 3 bases; bases with no gene match: 6. The CDR3 extends over 14 amino acids. CDR3 sequence (DNA): TGTGCCAGCAGCTTCAGCCGGGGAGGGAATGAGCAGTTCTTC. Its translation: CASSFSRGGNEQFF.

This clone has more than one count but fewer than ten. The CDR3, as DNA: TGTGCCAGTAGTTTTAGACAGGGCCATCAGCCCCAGCATTTT. This gives the protein CASSFRQGHQPQHF. The J gene is TRBJ1-5, the V gene TRBV19; 7 bases agree with TRBD1. The J segment lost 5 bases and the V segment lost 5 bases, leaving 6 bases of the junction unmatched. From germline, CDR1 is LNHDA and CDR2 SQIVND (reference sequence). The CDR3 consists of 14 residues. The full variable domain, its missing parts supplied by reference TRBV19 and TRBJ1-5, is DGGITQSPKYLFRKEGQNVTLSCEQNLNHDAMYWYRQDPGQGLRLIYYSQIVNDFQKGDIAEGYSVSREKKESFPLTVTSAQKNPTAFYLCASSFRQGHQPQHFGDGTRLSIL.

The chain is built from TRBV5-6 and TRBJ1-2, with 7 bases aligning to TRBD1. CDR1 SGHDT and CDR2 YYEEEE come from the germline V gene. V shed 7 bases and J 2 bases; nucleotides not matched to a gene: 5. The CDR3 spans 13 residues. This CDR3 reads CASSKQGNYGYTF. The CDR3 nucleotides are TGTGCCAGCTCTAAACAGGGGAACTATGGCTACACCTTC.

Only a few counts were recorded for this clone. The CDR3 coding sequence is TGTGCCAGCAGCTCTGGACTAGCGGGGTTAAAATCCTACGAGCAGTACTTC. Protein product: CASSSGLAGLKSYEQYF. V is TRBV7-9 and J is TRBJ2-7, with 12 bases that match TRBD2. This CDR3 is built from 17 residues. Germline CDR1 and CDR2: SEHNR and FQNEAQ (reference sequence). V was pared by 4 bases and J by 1 base, with 8 bases of the junction left unmatched. The full variable domain, with the rest looked up from reference TRBV7-9 and TRBJ2-7, is DTGVSQNPRHKITKRGQNVTFRCDPISEHNRLYWYRQTLGQGPEFLTYFQNEAQLEKSRLLSDRFSAERPKGSFSTLEIQRTEQGDSAMYLCASSSGLAGLKSYEQYFGPGTRLTVT.

J is TRBJ2-7 and V is TRBV18, with TRBD1 identical over 7 bases. CDR3 length: 15 amino acids. Per germline, CDR1 KGHSH and CDR2 LQKENI. V was pared by 4 bases and J by 3 bases, with 9 bases of the junction left unmatched. CDR3 sequence reads: CASSLSGQGVYEQYF. In DNA, the CDR3 is TGTGCCAGCTCACTTTCCGGTCAGGGGGTCTACGAGCAGTACTTC.

This chain connects TRBV7-9 to TRBJ2-5; D is undetermined. Per germline, CDR1 SEHNR and CDR2 FQNEAQ (reference sequence). The germline V and J ends were trimmed by 5 bases and 2 bases, with 9 bases remaining between them. The CDR3 runs 13 residues. This chain's CDR3 is CASSGVPQETQYF. CDR3 DNA: TGTGCCAGCAGCGGAGTACCGCAAGAGACCCAGTACTTC.

The CDR3 DNA sequence: TGTGCCAGCAGCTTAATTTTAGGGGGAAACCTACCCGGGGAGCTGTTTTTT. Its protein is CASSLILGGNLPGELFF. This chain connects TRBV7-3 to TRBJ2-2; D might be TRBD1 (6 bases). The CDR3 is made up of 17 amino acids. Between the trimmed V and J ends, which lost 1 base and 6 bases, there was a span of 18 bases. Germline V gene data show CDR1 as SGHTA and CDR2 as FQGTGA.

The rearrangement links TRBV4-2 to TRBJ2-1, with TRBD2 identical over 8 bases. The germline V gene encodes CDR1 LGHNA and CDR2 YNFKEQ. This CDR3 is built from 15 residues. Trimming cost V 0 bases and J 9 bases; bases outside gene matches: 7. The CDR3: CASSQEGLAGSEQFF. CDR3 in DNA: TGTGCCAGCAGCCAAGAGGGGCTAGCGGGCTCTGAGCAGTTCTTC.

The J gene is TRBJ2-3, the V gene TRBV6-2 or TRBV6-3, with 7 bases aligning to TRBD1. The CDR3 spans 17 residues. V trimming: 2 bases; J trimming: 3 bases; junction bases outside the gene matches: 11. In germline, CDR1 is MNHEY, CDR2 SVGEGT. The CDR3 spells CASSYRGRVFLTDTQYF. CDR3 nucleotides: TGTGCCAGCAGTTACAGGGGGCGCGTCTTTTTGACAGATACGCAGTATTTT.

V and J are TRBV27 and TRBJ2-7; possibly TRBD1 for D (8 bases). Deletions cut 5 bases from V and 9 bases from J, with 17 bases between. Germline CDR1 and CDR2: MNHEY and SMNVEV (reference sequence). CDR3 length: 13 residues. CDR3 region: CASSGQGSGWQYF. CDR3 bases: TGTGCCAGCAGTGGACAGGGTAGCGGGTGGCAGTACTTC.

The chain is built from TRBV10-3 and TRBJ2-7, with a possible D match to TRBD1 (6 bases). Per the germline V gene, CDR1 is ENHRY and CDR2 is SYGVKD. Trimming pared 4 bases from V and 3 bases from J, leaving 19 bases between. The CDR3 covers 16 residues. This CDR3 is CAISAPTGISNYEQYF. The CDR3 coding sequence is TGTGCCATCAGTGCTCCTACAGGGATATCAAACTACGAGCAGTACTTC.

This sequence joins TRBV6-5 and TRBJ1-2, with 11 bases matching TRBD1. With 5 bases clipped from V and 2 bases from J, the junction kept 1 base outside the gene matches. Looked up from germline, CDR1 is MNHEY and CDR2 is SVGAGI. The CDR3 sequence is 14 residues long. The DNA of the CDR3 is TGTGCCAGCAGTAGGACAGGGGGCAACTATGGCTACACCTTC. It specifies CASSRTGGNYGYTF.

The CDR3 nucleotides are TGTGCCAGCAGCTTAGATTACGGGGGAGGGGCAGATACGCAGTATTTT. Amino acids: CASSLDYGGGADTQYF. The V gene is TRBV11-2, the J gene TRBJ2-3, with TRBD2 matching over 7 bases. There are 16 residues in the CDR3. Looked up from germline, CDR1 is SGHAT and CDR2 is FQNNGV. Losses at the gene ends were 0 bases for V and 4 bases for J; bases not matched to a gene: 7.

This sequence joins TRBV7-2 and TRBJ2-6; D is unresolved. The V end lost 7 bases, the J end lost 0 bases, and 10 bases lay between the germline ends. The CDR3 is 15 residues long. In germline, CDR1 is SGHTA, CDR2 FQGNSA. CDR3 region: CASKPRDSGANVLTF. The CDR3 DNA reads TGTGCCAGCAAACCTAGAGACTCTGGGGCCAACGTCCTGACTTTC.

V gene TRBV6-2 or TRBV6-3 combines with J gene TRBJ1-1, with a tentative D call TRBD1 (6 bases). Germline V lookup: CDR1 MNHEY, CDR2 SVGEGT. The ends were cut back, 3 bases at V and 5 bases at J, with 10 bases in the middle. The CDR3 extends over 13 amino acids. CDR3 nucleotides: TGTGCCAGCAGTTATGAGAGGGGGACTGAAGCTTTCTTT. Amino acids: CASSYERGTEAFF.

V is TRBV4-1 and J is TRBJ2-1; the match to TRBD1 covers 8 bases. The ends lost 6 bases at V and 7 bases at J; junction bases unmatched: 2. Germline CDR1 is MGHRA and CDR2 is YSYEKL. This CDR3 has 12 residues. The CDR3 nucleotides read TGCGCCAGCAGTGACAGGGGTAATGAGCAGTTCTTC. The encoded protein is CASSDRGNEQFF.

In its sample, this clone was seen once. This sequence joins TRBV19 and TRBJ1-1, with TRBD1 matching 7 bases. Germline CDR1 LNHDA, CDR2 SQIVND (reference sequence). Trimming at V came to 2 bases and at J to 0 bases, leaving 3 bases not matched to a gene. There are 15 residues in the CDR3. The CDR3 here is CASSISDRLNTEAFF. CDR3 in DNA: TGTGCCAGTAGTATATCGGACAGGTTGAACACTGAAGCTTTCTTT. The full variable domain, rest sourced from reference TRBV19 and TRBJ1-1, is DGGITQSPKYLFRKEGQNVTLSCEQNLNHDAMYWYRQDPGQGLRLIYYSQIVNDFQKGDIAEGYSVSREKKESFPLTVTSAQKNPTAFYLCASSISDRLNTEAFFGQGTRLTVV.

The V and J genes are TRBV19 and TRBJ2-1; D is uncertain. Deletions cut 3 bases from V and 6 bases from J, with 3 bases between. The CDR3 covers 11 residues. Germline V gene lookup returns CDR1 LNHDA and CDR2 SQIVND (reference sequence). The CDR3 sequence: CASSIRNEQFF. CDR3 coding DNA: TGTGCCAGTAGTATCCGCAATGAGCAGTTCTTC.

V and J are TRBV19 and TRBJ2-3; 7 bases match TRBD1. Germline CDR1 reads LNHDA; CDR2 reads SQIVND (reference sequence). The trim removed 3 bases at V and 1 base at J, leaving 7 bases unmatched. CDR3 length: 16 residues. CDR3 sequence (DNA): TGTGCCAGTAGTATCTACTACAGGGGAGGCACAGATACGCAGTATTTT. It translates to CASSIYYRGGTDTQYF.

This chain connects TRBV4-1 to TRBJ1-4; D is possibly TRBD1 (6 bases). Germline CDR1 MGHRA, CDR2 YSYEKL. CDR3 length equals 19 residues. Trimming removed 0 bases from V and 0 bases from J, with 17 bases in between. CDR3 sequence (DNA): TGCGCCAGCAGCCAAGATCGGTCGACAGGAACCGCAACTAATGAAAAACTGTTTTTT. Residues: CASSQDRSTGTATNEKLFF.

This rearrangement joins TRBV2 to TRBJ2-3; no clear D gene. V gave up 2 bases and J gave up 4 bases, with 4 bases separating them. Germline CDR1 is SNHLY and CDR2 is FYNNEI. CDR3 length: 12 residues. The CDR3 loop is CASSELSDTQYF. CDR3 bases: TGTGCCAGCAGTGAACTCTCAGATACGCAGTATTTT.